This entry features one TCR beta chain sequence. These data originate in a study of T cell changes during pregnancy in multiple sclerosis. The protocol was immunoSEQ multiplex PCR, while the TCRdb copy is restricted to in-frame clones and leaves out a portion. The sample lists 35,000 to 55,000 clones, 80% to 95% occurring once. The CDR3 has 15 amino acids. Trimming cost V 0 bases and J 1 base, with 11 bases left between them. The germline CDR1 and CDR2 sequences are GTSNPN and SVGIG (reference sequence). The sequence derives from a female donor with multiple sclerosis, enrolled in a pregnancy study. This chain connects TRBV30 to TRBJ2-3; D perhaps matches TRBD1 (6 bases). Sequences were derived from CD4+ T cells from peripheral blood mononuclear cells, sampled before pregnancy. CDR3 sequence reads: CAWSVGAGGTDTQYF. CDR3 in DNA: TGTGCCTGGAGTGTCGGGGCAGGGGGCACAGATACGCAGTATTTT. Full variable domain (missing parts from reference TRBV30 and TRBJ2-3): SQTIHQWPATLVQPVGSPLSLECTVEGTSNPNLYWYRQAAGRGLQLLFYSVGIGQISSEVPQNLSASRPQDRQFILSSKKLLLSDSGFYLCAWSVGAGGTDTQYFGPGTRLTVL.